This TCR beta chain was identified during a study of blood T cells in healthy people across ages. A second about 6 to 12 cycle PCR used barcoded and J-beta primers. MiXCR, applied by TCRdb to the 5' RACE reads, yields one record per CDR3 protein. This sample has some 880,000 distinct CDR3 sequences, with 35% to 40% found just once. Study observations and caveats: More naive CD4+ cells and higher diversity marked long-lived donors relative to aged donors. Investigators treated diversity estimates from one million T cells as underestimates.

V shed 0 bases, J shed 0 bases, and the junction held 2 bases outside the gene matches. The CDR3 length is 16 residues. CDR1 is DFQATT and CDR2 is SNEGSKA in the germline V gene (reference sequence). The sample holds one count of this clonotype. Its antigen is unidentified. The TCR was taken from a young man in good health. The rearrangement uses TRBV20-1 and TRBJ2-1; TRBD2 aligns across 10 bases. Sequenced: blood. The CDR3 region is CSARDLAGGSYNEQFF. The CDR3 bases are TGCAGTGCTAGAGATTTAGCGGGAGGCTCCTACAATGAGCAGTTCTTC.